A single sample is the source of the 19 T cell receptor beta chains below, sequenced in a study of shared clonotypes between healthy human individuals. TCRdb's copy holds only in-frame clones and misses some; the assay was immunoSEQ multiplex PCR. The repertoire consists of about 1,500,000 clones, with roughly 96% occurring once and the leading ten covering roughly 1.2%. Input material: naive CD4+ T cells sorted from blood. The subset was: CD45RA+ positively selected. The source is a man younger than 45 in good health.

Here the CDR3 DNA reads TGTGCCAGCAGCCTAACCGGGACTAGCGGGAGCCGAAAGTACAATGAGCAGTTCTTC. Protein product: CASSLTGTSGSRKYNEQFF. V is TRBV7-2 and J is TRBJ2-1; 14 bases are shared with TRBD2. Trimming at V came to 5 bases and at J to 4 bases, leaving 13 bases not matched to a gene. The CDR3 spans 19 residues. CDR1 SGHTA and CDR2 FQGNSA come from the germline V gene. The variable domain in full, completed from reference TRBV7-2 and TRBJ2-1, reads GAGVSQSPSNKVTEKGKDVELRCDPISGHTALYWYRQSLGQGLEFLIYFQGNSAPDKSGLPSDRFSAERTGGSVSTLTIQRTQQEDSAVYLCASSLTGTSGSRKYNEQFFGPGTRLTVL.

The chain links TRBV7-2 to TRBJ1-5; D is possibly TRBD1 (5 bases). The V gene lost 3 bases and the J gene lost 4 bases, with 19 bases spanning the gap. CDR3 length: 17 amino acids. Germline lookup yields CDR1 SGHTA and CDR2 FQGNSA. Written as DNA, the CDR3 is TGTGCCAGCAGCTTCTTCCCCCGGGGGGGATTGAATCAGCCCCAGCATTTT. This encodes CASSFFPRGGLNQPQHF. The full variable domain, in which reference TRBV7-2 and TRBJ1-5 provide the parts outside the CDR3, is GAGVSQSPSNKVTEKGKDVELRCDPISGHTALYWYRQSLGQGLEFLIYFQGNSAPDKSGLPSDRFSAERTGGSVSTLTIQRTQQEDSAVYLCASSFFPRGGLNQPQHFGDGTRLSIL.

The CDR3 is CASRPSGRNKQYF. CDR3 coding DNA: TGTGCCAGCAGGCCCTCCGGGCGGAACAAGCAGTACTTC. The rearrangement uses TRBV11-2 and TRBJ2-7; the D is unclear. The CDR3 sequence is 13 residues long. V was pared by 6 bases and J by 8 bases, with 17 bases between. Germline loops: CDR1 SGHAT, CDR2 FQNNGV.

This chain uses TRBV28 with TRBJ2-2, with D tentatively TRBD1 (5 bases). V gave up 5 bases and J gave up 0 bases, with 22 bases separating them. Germline V CDR1 and CDR2: MDHEN, SYDVKM. The CDR3 is 19 amino acids. The CDR3 loop is CASSTQDTVFRANTGELFF. The DNA for the CDR3 is TGTGCCAGCAGTACACAGGACACCGTTTTCCGCGCGAACACCGGGGAGCTGTTTTTT.

The J gene is TRBJ2-1, the V gene TRBV9; possibly TRBD2 for D (5 bases). The germline V gene encodes CDR1 SGDLS and CDR2 YYNGEE. The germline V and J ends were trimmed by 1 base and 8 bases, with 22 bases remaining between them. The length of the CDR3 is 17 residues. Here the CDR3 DNA reads TGTGCCAGCAGCGTAAGGTATCGAGCGGACCCCAGGTATGAGCAGTTCTTC. Translated: CASSVRYRADPRYEQFF.

For the CDR3, the DNA is TGTGCCAGCTCACCACTCCCTAAATCCGTTTACGAGCAGTACTTC. As protein: CASSPLPKSVYEQYF. The chain has TRBV18 and TRBJ2-7; D is undetermined. Trimming took off 1 base at V and 4 bases at J, with 14 bases between the two ends. The CDR3 totals 15 residues. Germline CDR1 KGHSH, CDR2 LQKENI.

The chain links TRBV18 to TRBJ2-1; 8 nucleotides match TRBD1. This CDR3 has 14 residues. From germline, CDR1 is KGHSH and CDR2 LQKENI. J gave up 6 bases and V 4 bases, and 5 bases lay outside the gene matches. The DNA for the CDR3 is TGTGCCAGCTCACTAGACAGGGGCCTCAATGAGCAGTTCTTC. It encodes CASSLDRGLNEQFF.

This clone was seen only once. V is TRBV5-1 and J is TRBJ2-7; 9 bases agree with TRBD2. This CDR3 contains 18 residues. CDR1 is SGHRS, CDR2 YFSETQ, per germline. The ends lost 1 base at V and 5 bases at J; junction bases unmatched: 16. This chain's CDR3 is CASSLRVAGEWGKNEQYF. In nucleotides, the CDR3 is TGCGCCAGCAGCTTGCGGGTAGCGGGAGAATGGGGTAAGAACGAGCAGTACTTC.

This clone was observed a single time. The CDR3 is CASSWGQGRFQPQHF. CDR3 nucleotides: TGTGCCAGCAGTTGGGGGCAGGGTCGCTTTCAGCCCCAGCATTTT. V is TRBV28 and J is TRBJ1-5; D possibly corresponds to TRBD1 (6 bases). The CDR3 spans 15 residues. CDR1 and CDR2 (germline): MDHEN, SYDVKM. Trimming left V 4 bases short and J 6 bases short, with 16 bases between.

The chain has TRBV25-1 and TRBJ2-3, with TRBD1 matching over 8 bases. There are 13 residues in the CDR3. V lost 7 bases, J lost 4 bases, and 4 bases stayed unmatched. Per germline, CDR1 MGHDK and CDR2 SYGVNS. CDR3 in DNA: TGTGCCAGCACCGGGACAGGCCCAGATACGCAGTATTTT. Translating it yields CASTGTGPDTQYF.

The V call is TRBV5-1, the J call TRBJ2-3; D perhaps matches TRBD1 (5 bases). The germline V and J ends were trimmed by 5 bases and 2 bases, with 18 bases remaining between them. Germline V gives CDR1 SGHRS, CDR2 YFSETQ. This CDR3 contains 16 residues. The chain's CDR3 is CASSPQGAGTTDTQYF. CDR3 nucleotide sequence: TGCGCCAGCAGTCCACAAGGGGCAGGCACCACAGATACGCAGTATTTT.

CDR3 sequence (DNA): TGTGCCAGCAGTACTAAACAGGGGCTCTCTAGGGGCTACACCTTC. Protein sequence: CASSTKQGLSRGYTF. This chain links TRBV28 with TRBJ1-2, with 7 bases fitting TRBD1. Germline CDR1 MDHEN, CDR2 SYDVKM. The CDR3 sequence is 15 residues long. V was clipped by 5 bases and J by 8 bases; unmatched bases: 14.

This clone appeared a few times. The genes are TRBV7-2 and TRBJ1-2, with D hard to call. V lost 5 bases, J lost 1 base, and 8 bases lay in between. CDR1 is SGHTA, CDR2 FQGNSA, per germline. This CDR3 has 13 amino acids. As DNA, the CDR3 is TGTGCCAGCAGCAGAGGAGGTAACTATGGCTACACCTTC. Translation gives CASSRGGNYGYTF.

This clone has only one observation. The V and J genes are TRBV18 and TRBJ2-1, with a tentative D call TRBD2 (6 bases). The CDR3 is 14 residues long. Trimming cost V 3 bases and J 7 bases, with 13 bases left between them. Germline CDR1 reads KGHSH; CDR2 reads LQKENI. CDR3 in DNA: TGTGCCAGCTCACCCCCGCCAGGGAGGAATGAGCAGTTCTTC. Translating gives CASSPPPGRNEQFF.

The chain uses TRBV29-1 and TRBJ2-7; D remains ambiguous. Between the trimmed V and J ends, which lost 7 bases and 2 bases, there was a span of 12 bases. Germline assignment: CDR1 SQVTM and CDR2 ANQGSEA. This CDR3 has 12 amino acids. CDR3 sequence (DNA): TGCAGCGGTGCGACGCCCCCCTACGAGCAGTACTTC. It specifies CSGATPPYEQYF.

The gene calls are TRBV6-6 and TRBJ1-2; no firm D call. V lost 6 bases and J 4 bases, leaving 9 bases between the germline ends. Germline CDR1 MNHNY, CDR2 SVGAGI (reference sequence). The CDR3 runs 12 residues. CDR3 protein: CASSPDIYGYTF. The CDR3 nucleotides read TGTGCCAGCAGCCCTGACATCTATGGCTACACCTTC.

Concerning this clone: This same CDR3 is encoded by further DNA sequences in the sample. DNA of the CDR3: TGTGCCAGCAGTTCGAACAATGAGCAGTTCTTC. It translates to CASSSNNEQFF. The chain couples TRBV28 to TRBJ2-1; the D is unclear. Germline V CDR1 and CDR2: MDHEN, SYDVKM. Deletions cut 4 bases from V and 5 bases from J, with 3 bases between. This CDR3 region has 11 residues.

The chain combines TRBV28 with TRBJ1-1; weak D call: TRBD1 (6 bases). Germline CDR1 MDHEN, CDR2 SYDVKM. V lost 4 bases to trimming and J lost 8 bases, with 20 bases between them. The CDR3 loop spans 15 amino acids. CDR3 protein: CASSWGAAGLPEAFF. CDR3 sequence (DNA): TGTGCCAGCAGTTGGGGGGCCGCAGGGCTACCCGAAGCTTTCTTT.

This sequence joins TRBV9 and TRBJ2-1; 11 bases are shared with TRBD2. Germline loops: CDR1 SGDLS, CDR2 YYNGEE. This CDR3 has 14 residues. The trim removed 2 bases at V and 10 bases at J, leaving 5 bases unmatched. CDR3: CASSVTSGTQEQFF. The CDR3 coding sequence is TGTGCCAGCAGCGTGACTAGCGGGACCCAAGAGCAGTTCTTC.